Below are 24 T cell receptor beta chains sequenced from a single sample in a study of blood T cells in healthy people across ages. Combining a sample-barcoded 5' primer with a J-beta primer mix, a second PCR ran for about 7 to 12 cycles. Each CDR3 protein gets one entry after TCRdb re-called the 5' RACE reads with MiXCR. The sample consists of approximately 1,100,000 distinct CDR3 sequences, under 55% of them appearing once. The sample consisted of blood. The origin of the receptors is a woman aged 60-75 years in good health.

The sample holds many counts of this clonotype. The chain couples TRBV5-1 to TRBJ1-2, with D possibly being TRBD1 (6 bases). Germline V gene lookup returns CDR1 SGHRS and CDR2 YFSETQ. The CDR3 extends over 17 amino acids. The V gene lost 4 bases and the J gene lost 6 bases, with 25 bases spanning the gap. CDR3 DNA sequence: TGCGCCAGCAGCCAACGGGACCCCCTCAGACAGGCGCATGGCTACACCTTC. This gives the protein CASSQRDPLRQAHGYTF.

CDR3 DNA sequence: TGTGCCAGCACGGGCACCTACGAGCAGTACTTC. Its protein is CASTGTYEQYF. The chain joins TRBV6-1 to TRBJ2-7, with D unresolved. This CDR3 comprises 11 residues. Per germline, CDR1 MNHNS and CDR2 SASEGT. The V end lost 7 bases, the J end lost 2 bases, and 6 bases lay between the germline ends.

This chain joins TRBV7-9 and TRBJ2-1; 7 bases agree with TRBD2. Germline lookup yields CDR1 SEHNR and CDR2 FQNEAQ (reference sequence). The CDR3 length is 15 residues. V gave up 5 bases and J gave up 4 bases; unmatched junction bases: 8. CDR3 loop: CASSPLGGSYNEQFF. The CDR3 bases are TGTGCCAGCAGCCCCCTCGGCGGGAGTTACAATGAGCAGTTCTTC.

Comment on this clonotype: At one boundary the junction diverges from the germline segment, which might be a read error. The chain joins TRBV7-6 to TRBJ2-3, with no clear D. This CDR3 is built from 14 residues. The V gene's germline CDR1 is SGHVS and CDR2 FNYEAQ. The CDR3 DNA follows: TGTGCCTGCAGCTTAGCCGGGAGCACAGATACGCAGTATTTT. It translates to CACSLAGSTDTQYF.

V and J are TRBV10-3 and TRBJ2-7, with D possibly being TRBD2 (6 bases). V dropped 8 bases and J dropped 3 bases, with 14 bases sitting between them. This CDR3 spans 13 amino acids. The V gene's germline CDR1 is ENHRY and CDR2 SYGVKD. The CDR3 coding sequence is TGTGCCATCTCCAATATCGGGAGCTACGAGCAGTACTTC. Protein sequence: CAISNIGSYEQYF.

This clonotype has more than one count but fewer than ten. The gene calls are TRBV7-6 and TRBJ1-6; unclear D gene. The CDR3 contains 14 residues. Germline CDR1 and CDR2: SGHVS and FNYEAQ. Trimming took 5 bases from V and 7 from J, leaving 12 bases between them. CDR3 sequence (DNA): TGTGCCAGCAGCCCTCGCTCCAGCAATTCACCCCTCCACTTT. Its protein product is CASSPRSSNSPLHF.

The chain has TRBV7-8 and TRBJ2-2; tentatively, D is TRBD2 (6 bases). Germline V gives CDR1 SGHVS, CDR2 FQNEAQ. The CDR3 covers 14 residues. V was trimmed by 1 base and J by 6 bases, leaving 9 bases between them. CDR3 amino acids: CASSLVSGAGELFF. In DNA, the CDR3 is TGTGCCAGCAGCTTAGTTTCGGGGGCCGGGGAGCTGTTTTTT.

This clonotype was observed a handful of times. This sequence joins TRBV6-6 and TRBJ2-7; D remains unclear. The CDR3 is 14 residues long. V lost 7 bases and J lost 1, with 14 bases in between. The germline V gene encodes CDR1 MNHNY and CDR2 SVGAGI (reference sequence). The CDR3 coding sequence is TGTGCCAGCATCGACGGCGGTCCTTCCTACGAGCAGTACTTC. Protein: CASIDGGPSYEQYF.

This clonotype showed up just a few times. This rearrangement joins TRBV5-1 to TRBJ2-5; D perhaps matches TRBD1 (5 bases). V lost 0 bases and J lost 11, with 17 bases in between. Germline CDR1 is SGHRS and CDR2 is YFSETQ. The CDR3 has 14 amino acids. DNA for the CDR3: TGCGCCAGCAGCTTGGGTGGGGCTGCCAATGAGCAGTACTTC. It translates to CASSLGGAANEQYF.

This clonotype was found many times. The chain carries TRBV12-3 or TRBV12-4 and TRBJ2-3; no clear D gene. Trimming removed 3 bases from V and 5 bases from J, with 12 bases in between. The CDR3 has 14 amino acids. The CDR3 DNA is TGTGCCAGCAGTTTGTCGACGGTCGGAGATACGCAGTATTTT. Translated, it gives CASSLSTVGDTQYF.

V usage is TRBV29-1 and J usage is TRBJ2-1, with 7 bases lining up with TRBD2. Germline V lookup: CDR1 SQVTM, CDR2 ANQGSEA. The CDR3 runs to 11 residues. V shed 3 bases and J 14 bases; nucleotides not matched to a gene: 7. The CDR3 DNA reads TGCAGCGTTGAGGCCCGGGGGGAGGAGTTCTTC. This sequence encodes CSVEARGEEFF.

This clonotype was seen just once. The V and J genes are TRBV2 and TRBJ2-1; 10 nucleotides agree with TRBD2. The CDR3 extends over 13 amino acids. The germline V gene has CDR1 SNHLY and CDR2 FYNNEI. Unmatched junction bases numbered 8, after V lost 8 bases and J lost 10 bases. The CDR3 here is CASEEREGREQFF. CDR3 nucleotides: TGTGCCAGCGAAGAGCGGGAGGGCCGGGAGCAGTTCTTC.

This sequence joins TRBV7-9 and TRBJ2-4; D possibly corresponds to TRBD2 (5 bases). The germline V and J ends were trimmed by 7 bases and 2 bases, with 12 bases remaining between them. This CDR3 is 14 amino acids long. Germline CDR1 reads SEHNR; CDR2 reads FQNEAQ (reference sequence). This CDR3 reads CASTLDYSKNIQYF. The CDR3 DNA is TGTGCCAGCACCCTAGACTACTCCAAAAACATTCAGTACTTC.

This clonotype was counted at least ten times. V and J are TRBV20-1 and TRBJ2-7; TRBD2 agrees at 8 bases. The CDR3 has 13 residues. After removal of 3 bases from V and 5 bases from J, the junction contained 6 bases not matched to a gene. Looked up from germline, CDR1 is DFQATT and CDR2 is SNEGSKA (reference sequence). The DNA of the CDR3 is TGCAGTGCTAGCGGGAGGGCCATCCACGAGCAGTACTTC. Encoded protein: CSASGRAIHEQYF.

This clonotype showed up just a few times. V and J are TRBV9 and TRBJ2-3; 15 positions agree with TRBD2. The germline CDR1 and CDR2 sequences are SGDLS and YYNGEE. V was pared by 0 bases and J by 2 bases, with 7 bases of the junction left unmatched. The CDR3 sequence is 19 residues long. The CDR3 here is CASSVAPGLAGGPTDTQYF. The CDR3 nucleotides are TGTGCCAGCAGCGTAGCCCCAGGACTAGCGGGAGGGCCCACAGATACGCAGTATTTT.

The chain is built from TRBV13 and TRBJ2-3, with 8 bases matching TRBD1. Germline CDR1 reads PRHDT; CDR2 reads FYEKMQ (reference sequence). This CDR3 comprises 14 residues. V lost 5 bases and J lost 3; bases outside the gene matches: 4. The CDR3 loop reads CASSATGVTDTQYF. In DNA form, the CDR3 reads TGTGCCAGCAGCGCGACAGGGGTGACAGATACGCAGTATTTT.

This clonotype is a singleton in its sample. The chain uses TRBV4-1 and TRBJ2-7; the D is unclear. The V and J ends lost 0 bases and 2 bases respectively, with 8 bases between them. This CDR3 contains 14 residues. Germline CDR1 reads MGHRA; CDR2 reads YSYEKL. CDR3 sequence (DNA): TGCGCCAGCAGCCAAGAAGGAAGGACCTACGAGCAGTACTTC. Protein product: CASSQEGRTYEQYF.

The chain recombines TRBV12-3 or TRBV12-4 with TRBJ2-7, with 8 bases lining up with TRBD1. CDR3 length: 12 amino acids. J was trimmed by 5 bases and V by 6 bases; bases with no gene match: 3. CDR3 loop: CASRGQGHEQYF. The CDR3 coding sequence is TGTGCCAGCAGAGGACAGGGCCACGAGCAGTACTTC.

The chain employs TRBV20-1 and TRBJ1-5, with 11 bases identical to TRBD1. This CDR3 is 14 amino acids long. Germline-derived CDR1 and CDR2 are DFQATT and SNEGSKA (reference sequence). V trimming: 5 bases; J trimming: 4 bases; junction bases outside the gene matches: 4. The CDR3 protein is CSAPGQGANQPQHF. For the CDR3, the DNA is TGCAGTGCTCCAGGACAGGGGGCGAATCAGCCCCAGCATTTT.

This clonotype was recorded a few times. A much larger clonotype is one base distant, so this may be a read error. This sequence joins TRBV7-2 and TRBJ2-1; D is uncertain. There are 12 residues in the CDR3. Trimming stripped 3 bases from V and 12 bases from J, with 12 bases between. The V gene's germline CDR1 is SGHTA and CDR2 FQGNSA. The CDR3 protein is CASSFALGGQFF. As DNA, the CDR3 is TGTGCCAGCAGCTTCGCGCTGGGTGGGCAGTTCTTC.

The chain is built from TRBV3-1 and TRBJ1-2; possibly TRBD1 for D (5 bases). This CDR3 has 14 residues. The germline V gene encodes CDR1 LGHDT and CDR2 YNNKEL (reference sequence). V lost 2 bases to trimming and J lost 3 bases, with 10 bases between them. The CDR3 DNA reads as TGTGCCAGCAGCCAAAGAATGGGGGACTATGGCTACACCTTC. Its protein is CASSQRMGDYGYTF.

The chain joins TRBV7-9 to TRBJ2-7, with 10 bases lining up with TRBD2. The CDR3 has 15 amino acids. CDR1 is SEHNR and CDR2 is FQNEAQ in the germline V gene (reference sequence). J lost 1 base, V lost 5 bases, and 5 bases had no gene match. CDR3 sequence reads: CASSPLSGRSYEQYF. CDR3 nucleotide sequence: TGTGCCAGCAGCCCTCTTAGCGGGAGGTCCTACGAGCAGTACTTC.

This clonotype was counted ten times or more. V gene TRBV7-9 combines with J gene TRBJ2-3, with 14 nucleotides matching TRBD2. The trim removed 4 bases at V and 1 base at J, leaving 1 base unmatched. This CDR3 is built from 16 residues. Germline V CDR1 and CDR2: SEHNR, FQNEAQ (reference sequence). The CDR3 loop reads CASSSGLAGGTDTQYF. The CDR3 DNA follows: TGTGCCAGCAGCTCGGGACTAGCGGGAGGCACAGATACGCAGTATTTT.

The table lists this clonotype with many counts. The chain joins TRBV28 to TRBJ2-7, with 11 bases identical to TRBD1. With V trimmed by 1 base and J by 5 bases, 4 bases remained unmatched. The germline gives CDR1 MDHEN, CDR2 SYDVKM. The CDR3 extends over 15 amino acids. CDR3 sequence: CASSLSGQGAHEQYF. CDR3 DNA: TGTGCCAGCAGTTTATCCGGACAGGGGGCCCACGAGCAGTACTTC. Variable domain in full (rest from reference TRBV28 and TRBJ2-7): DVKVTQSSRYLVKRTGEKVFLECVQDMDHENMFWYRQDPGLGLRLIYFSYDVKMKEKGDIPEGYSVSREKKERFSLILESASTNQTSMYLCASSLSGQGAHEQYFGPGTRLTVT.